One sample yielded the 2 T cell receptor beta chains listed below, sequenced in a study of shared clonotypes between healthy human individuals (dated by TCRdb to the early 2020s). Library preparation employed the immunoSEQ multiplex PCR assay. What TCRdb holds here is the immuneACCESS table cut down to in-frame rearrangements. Part of the clones is not present; checked against another copy, under half of the missing clones reflect an unresolved V gene, and the others are unexplained. Here the sample has 190,000 or so clones; 66% occur a single time. The ten largest clones take up under 11% of the sample. Sample: memory CD4+ T cells sorted from blood. The sample's cell subset or site label, decoded: CD45RA-negative fraction. The receptor source for this set is a man younger than 40 in good health.

This clone has at least ten counts. This chain connects TRBV6-5 to TRBJ2-5; 7 positions match TRBD2. Losses at the gene ends were 5 bases for V and 4 bases for J; bases not matched to a gene: 10. CDR1 is MNHEY and CDR2 is SVGAGI in the germline V gene. The CDR3 runs 15 residues. The CDR3 coding sequence is TGTGCCAGCAGTCAAACTAGCGTAAGAGGAGAGACCCAGTACTTC. Residues: CASSQTSVRGETQYF.

The V gene is TRBV5-1, the J gene TRBJ2-2, with 8 bases lining up with TRBD2. The CDR3 is 17 amino acids. Germline V gene sequence: CDR1 SGHRS, CDR2 YFSETQ. The ends lost 4 bases at V and 4 bases at J; junction bases unmatched: 12. The DNA of the CDR3 is TGCGCCAGCAGCAACACACCGGGACTAGGAGGCACCGGGGAGCTGTTTTTT. Protein sequence: CASSNTPGLGGTGELFF.